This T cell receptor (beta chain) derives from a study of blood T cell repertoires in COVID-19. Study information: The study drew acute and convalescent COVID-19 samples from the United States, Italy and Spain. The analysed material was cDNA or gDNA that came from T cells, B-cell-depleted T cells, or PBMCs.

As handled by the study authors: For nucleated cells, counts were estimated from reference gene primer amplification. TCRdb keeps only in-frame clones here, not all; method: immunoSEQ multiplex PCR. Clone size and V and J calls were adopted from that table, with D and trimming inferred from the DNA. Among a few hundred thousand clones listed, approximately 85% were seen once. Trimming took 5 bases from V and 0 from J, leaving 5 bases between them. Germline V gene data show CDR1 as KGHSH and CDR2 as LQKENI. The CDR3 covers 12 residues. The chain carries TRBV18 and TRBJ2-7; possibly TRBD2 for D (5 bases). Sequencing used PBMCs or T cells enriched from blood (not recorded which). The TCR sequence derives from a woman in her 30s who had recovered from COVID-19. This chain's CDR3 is CASSEGSYEQYF. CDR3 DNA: TGTGCCAGCTCAGAGGGCTCCTACGAGCAGTACTTC.